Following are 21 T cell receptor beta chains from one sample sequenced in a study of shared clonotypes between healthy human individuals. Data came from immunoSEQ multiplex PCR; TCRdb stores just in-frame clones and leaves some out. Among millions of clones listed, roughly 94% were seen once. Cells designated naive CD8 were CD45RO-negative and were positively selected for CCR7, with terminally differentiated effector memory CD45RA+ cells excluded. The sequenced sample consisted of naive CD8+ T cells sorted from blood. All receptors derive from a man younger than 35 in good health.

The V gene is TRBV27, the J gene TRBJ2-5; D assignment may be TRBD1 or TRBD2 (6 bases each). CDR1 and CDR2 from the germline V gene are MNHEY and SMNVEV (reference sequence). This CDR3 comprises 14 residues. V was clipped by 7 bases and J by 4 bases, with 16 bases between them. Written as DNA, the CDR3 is TGTGCCAGCACCCCCATCGGGGGCTCAGAGACCCAGTACTTC. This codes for CASTPIGGSETQYF.

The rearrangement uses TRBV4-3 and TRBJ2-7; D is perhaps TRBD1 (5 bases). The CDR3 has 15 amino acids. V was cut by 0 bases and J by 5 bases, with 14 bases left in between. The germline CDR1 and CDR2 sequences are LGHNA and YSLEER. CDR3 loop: CASSQDGHPANEQYF. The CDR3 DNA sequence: TGCGCCAGCAGCCAAGATGGACACCCGGCGAACGAGCAGTACTTC.

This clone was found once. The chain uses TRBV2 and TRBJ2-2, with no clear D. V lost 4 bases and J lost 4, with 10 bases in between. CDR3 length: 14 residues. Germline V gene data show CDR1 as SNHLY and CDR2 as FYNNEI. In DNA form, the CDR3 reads TGTGCCAGCAGTGTGCATTCTTCCACCGGGGAGCTGTTTTTT. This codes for CASSVHSSTGELFF.

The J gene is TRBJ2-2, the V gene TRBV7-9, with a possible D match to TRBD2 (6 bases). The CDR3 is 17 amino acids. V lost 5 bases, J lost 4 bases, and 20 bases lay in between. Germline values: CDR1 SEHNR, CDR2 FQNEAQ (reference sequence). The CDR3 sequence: CASSLTWDFGRTGELFF. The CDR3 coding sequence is TGTGCCAGCAGCCTGACGTGGGACTTTGGGCGCACCGGGGAGCTGTTTTTT.

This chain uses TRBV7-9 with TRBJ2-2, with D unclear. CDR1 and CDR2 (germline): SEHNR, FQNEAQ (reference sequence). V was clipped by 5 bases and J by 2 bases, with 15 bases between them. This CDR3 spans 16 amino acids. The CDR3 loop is CASSPEQRTNTGELFF. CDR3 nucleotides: TGTGCCAGCAGCCCTGAGCAGCGAACCAACACCGGGGAGCTGTTTTTT.

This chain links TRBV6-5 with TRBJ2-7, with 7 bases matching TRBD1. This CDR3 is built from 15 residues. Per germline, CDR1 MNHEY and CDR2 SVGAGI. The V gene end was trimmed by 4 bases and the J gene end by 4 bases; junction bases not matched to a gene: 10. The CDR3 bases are TGTGCCAGCAGTTCCCCCCAGGGGGTCGGATACGAGCAGTACTTC. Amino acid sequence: CASSSPQGVGYEQYF.

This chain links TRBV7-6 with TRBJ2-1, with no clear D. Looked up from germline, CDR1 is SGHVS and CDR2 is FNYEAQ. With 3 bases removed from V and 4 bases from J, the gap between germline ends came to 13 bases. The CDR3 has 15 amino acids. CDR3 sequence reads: CASSFQSAPYNEQFF. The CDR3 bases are TGTGCCAGCAGCTTTCAATCGGCGCCTTACAATGAGCAGTTCTTC. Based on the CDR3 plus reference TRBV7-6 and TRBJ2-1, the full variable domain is GAGVSQSPRYKVTKRGQDVALRCDPISGHVSLYWYRQALGQGPEFLTYFNYEAQQDKSGLPNDRFSAERPEGSISTLTIQRTEQRDSAMYRCASSFQSAPYNEQFFGPGTRLTVL.

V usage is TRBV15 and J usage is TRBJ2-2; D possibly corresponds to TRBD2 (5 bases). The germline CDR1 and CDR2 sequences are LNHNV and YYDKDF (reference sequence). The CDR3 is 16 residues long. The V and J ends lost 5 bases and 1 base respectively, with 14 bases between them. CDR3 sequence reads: CATSSTRAGNTGELFF. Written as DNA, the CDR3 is TGTGCCACCAGCTCTACGCGGGCAGGGAACACCGGGGAGCTGTTTTTT.

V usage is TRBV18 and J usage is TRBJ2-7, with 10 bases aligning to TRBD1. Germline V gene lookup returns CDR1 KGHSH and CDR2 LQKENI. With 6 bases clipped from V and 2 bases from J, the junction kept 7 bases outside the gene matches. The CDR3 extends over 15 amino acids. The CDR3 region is CASSQTGGAPYEQYF. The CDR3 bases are TGTGCCAGCTCCCAGACAGGGGGCGCGCCCTACGAGCAGTACTTC.

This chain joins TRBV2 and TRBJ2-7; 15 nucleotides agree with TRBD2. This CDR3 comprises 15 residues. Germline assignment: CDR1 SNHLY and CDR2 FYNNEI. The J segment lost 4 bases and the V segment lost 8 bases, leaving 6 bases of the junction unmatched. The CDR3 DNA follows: TGTGCCAGCGGGAGGACTAGCGGGGGGGATTACGAGCAGTACTTC. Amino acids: CASGRTSGGDYEQYF.

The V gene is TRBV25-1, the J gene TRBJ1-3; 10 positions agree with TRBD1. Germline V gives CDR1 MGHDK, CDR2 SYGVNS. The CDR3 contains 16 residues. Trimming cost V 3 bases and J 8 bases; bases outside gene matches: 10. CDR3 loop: CASSERQGAAWDTIYF. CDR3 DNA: TGTGCCAGCAGTGAGAGACAGGGGGCCGCTTGGGACACCATATATTTT.

This chain's CDR3 is CASSLGDWGEAFF. Here the CDR3 DNA reads TGTGCCAGCAGCTTAGGGGATTGGGGGGAAGCTTTCTTT. The genes are TRBV7-6 and TRBJ1-1; tentative D call: TRBD1 (5 bases). The germline gives CDR1 SGHVS, CDR2 FNYEAQ. The V gene lost 1 base and the J gene lost 8 bases, with 11 bases spanning the gap. This CDR3 has 13 amino acids.

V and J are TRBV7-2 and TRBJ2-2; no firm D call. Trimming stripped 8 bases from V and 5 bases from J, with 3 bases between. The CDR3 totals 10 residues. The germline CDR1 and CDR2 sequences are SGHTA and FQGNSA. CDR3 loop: CASGTGELFF. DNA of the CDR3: TGTGCCAGCGGGACCGGGGAGCTGTTTTTT.

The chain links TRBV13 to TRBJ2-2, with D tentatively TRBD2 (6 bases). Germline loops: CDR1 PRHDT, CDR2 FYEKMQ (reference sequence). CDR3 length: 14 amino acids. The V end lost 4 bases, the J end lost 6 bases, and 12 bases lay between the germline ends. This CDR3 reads CASSSQGGAGELFF. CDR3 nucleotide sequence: TGTGCCAGCAGCTCTCAGGGCGGGGCCGGGGAGCTGTTTTTT.

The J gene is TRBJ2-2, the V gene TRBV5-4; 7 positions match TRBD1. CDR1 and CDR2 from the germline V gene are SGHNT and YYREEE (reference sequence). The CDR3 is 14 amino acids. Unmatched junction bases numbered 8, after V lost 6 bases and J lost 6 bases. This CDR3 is CASTYVGGPGELFF. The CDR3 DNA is TGTGCCAGCACATACGTAGGGGGCCCCGGGGAGCTGTTTTTT.

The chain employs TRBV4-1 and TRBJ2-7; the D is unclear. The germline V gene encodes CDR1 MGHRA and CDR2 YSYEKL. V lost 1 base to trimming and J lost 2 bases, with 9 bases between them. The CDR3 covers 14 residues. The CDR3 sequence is CASSQVDSAYEQYF. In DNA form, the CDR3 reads TGCGCCAGCAGCCAAGTTGACTCCGCCTACGAGCAGTACTTC.

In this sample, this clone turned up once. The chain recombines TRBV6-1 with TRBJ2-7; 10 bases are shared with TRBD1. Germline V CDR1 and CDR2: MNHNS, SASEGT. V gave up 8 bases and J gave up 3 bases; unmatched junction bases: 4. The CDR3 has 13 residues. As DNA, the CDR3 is TGTGCCAGCGGACGGACAGGGGGCTACGAGCAGTACTTC. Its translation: CASGRTGGYEQYF.

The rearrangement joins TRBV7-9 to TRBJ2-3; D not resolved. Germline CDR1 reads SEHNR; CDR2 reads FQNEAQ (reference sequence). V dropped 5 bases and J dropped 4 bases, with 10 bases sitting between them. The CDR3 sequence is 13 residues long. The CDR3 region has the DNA TGTGCCAGCAGCGCGACCTCGGCAGATACGCAGTATTTT. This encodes CASSATSADTQYF.

CDR3: CASSQDLGTVNEQFF. The CDR3 DNA reads TGCGCCAGCAGCCAAGACCTAGGGACAGTCAATGAGCAGTTCTTC. V is TRBV4-1 and J is TRBJ2-1; TRBD1 matches 7 bases. The CDR3 runs to 15 residues. Germline-derived CDR1 and CDR2 are MGHRA and YSYEKL. J was trimmed by 6 bases and V by 0 bases; bases with no gene match: 5.

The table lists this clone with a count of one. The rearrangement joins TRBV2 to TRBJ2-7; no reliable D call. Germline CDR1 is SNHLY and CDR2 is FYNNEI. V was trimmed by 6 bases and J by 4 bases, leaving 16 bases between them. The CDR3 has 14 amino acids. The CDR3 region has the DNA TGTGCCAGCAGCCCAAGTGACTCCCTGTACGAGCAGTACTTC. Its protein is CASSPSDSLYEQYF.

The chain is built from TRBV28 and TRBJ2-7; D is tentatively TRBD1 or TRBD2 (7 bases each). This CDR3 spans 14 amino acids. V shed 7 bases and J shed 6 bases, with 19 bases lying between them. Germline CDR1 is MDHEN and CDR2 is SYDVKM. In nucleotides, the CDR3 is TGTGCCAGCATATGGGCGGGGGACAGCCGCGAGCAGTACTTC. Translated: CASIWAGDSREQYF.